This T cell receptor (beta chain) was recovered during a study of metastatic and nonmetastatic thyroid tumors. Across the study: The study looked at repertoires side by side in blood and in tumor or nodule tissue from malignant and benign thyroid patients.

General study points: Malignant thyroid tumors reportedly exceeded benign nodules significantly in TCR beta diversity, with the difference appearing in blood and tumor.

This clone was counted ten times or more. Antigen specificity is unknown. As originally analysed: Building a distant-metastasis classifier for papillary thyroid cancer drew on CDR3 differences across clinicopathological groups. Using MiXCR, TCRdb reanalyzed the PCR reads. The V and J calls and clone size are TCRdb's, not the authors'. Of about 92,000 clones in the sample, under 15% were seen once. V lost 5 bases to trimming and J lost 10 bases; unmatched junction nucleotides: 8. The CDR3 covers 12 residues. CDR1 DFQATT and CDR2 SNEGSKA come from the germline V gene (reference sequence). Every patient underwent thyroid surgery untreated.

This receptor was obtained from a female donor with papillary thyroid cancer or a benign thyroid nodule (not recorded which). Some clones in this sample may be carry-over from other donors' samples. Sequenced input: blood. The chain carries TRBV20-1 and TRBJ2-1, with 7 positions matching TRBD1. CDR3 residues: CSADRQGLEQFF. DNA of the CDR3: TGCAGTGCTGACAGACAGGGTCTCGAGCAGTTCTTC.